This T cell receptor (beta chain) was found in a study of blood T cells in healthy people across ages. Each donor was a healthy Caucasian individual from Russia, aged about 6 to 95. Per sample, at least 5.5 micrograms of total RNA were extracted. The CDR3 extends over 16 amino acids. The ends lost 2 bases at V and 1 base at J; junction bases unmatched: 6. CDR1 and CDR2 from the germline V gene are SNHLY and FYNNEI. Then a second PCR, running roughly 7 to 11 cycles, was carried out with a sample-barcoded 5' primer and a J-beta primer mix. TCRdb called the 5' RACE reads again in MiXCR, with one record for every CDR3 protein. The sample consists of under 800,000 distinct CDR3 sequences, about 40% of them appearing once. Comments on this clonotype: Its antigen is not known.

General study findings and limits: Changes seen in expanded clonotypes were possibly confounded by donor CMV status left unknown.

The rearrangement uses TRBV2 and TRBJ2-5; 8 bases agree with TRBD2. Input material: blood. This receptor was obtained from a woman aged 55 to 70 in good health. The CDR3 DNA sequence: TGTGCCAGCAGTGAATCTGGCGGGGGGCCCCAAGAGACCCAGTACTTC. It translates to CASSESGGGPQETQYF.